The source of this T cell receptor beta chain is a study of T cell changes during pregnancy in multiple sclerosis. The table lists this clone with a count of one. The germline V gene encodes CDR1 SEHNR and CDR2 FQNEAQ (reference sequence). Losses at the gene ends were 0 bases for V and 15 bases for J; bases not matched to a gene: 2. The CDR3 contains 11 residues. Repertoires were generated with immunoSEQ multiplex PCR, while TCRdb's copy carries only in-frame clones and drops some. The sample yields around 95,000 clones, approximately 92% seen once. The material was peripheral blood, obtained after pregnancy. This sequence was found in a female donor with multiple sclerosis, enrolled in a pregnancy study. The chain uses TRBV7-9 and TRBJ2-1, with 7 positions matching TRBD2. CDR3: CASSLASGSFF. The CDR3 DNA reads TGTGCCAGCAGCTTAGCTAGCGGGTCGTTCTTC.